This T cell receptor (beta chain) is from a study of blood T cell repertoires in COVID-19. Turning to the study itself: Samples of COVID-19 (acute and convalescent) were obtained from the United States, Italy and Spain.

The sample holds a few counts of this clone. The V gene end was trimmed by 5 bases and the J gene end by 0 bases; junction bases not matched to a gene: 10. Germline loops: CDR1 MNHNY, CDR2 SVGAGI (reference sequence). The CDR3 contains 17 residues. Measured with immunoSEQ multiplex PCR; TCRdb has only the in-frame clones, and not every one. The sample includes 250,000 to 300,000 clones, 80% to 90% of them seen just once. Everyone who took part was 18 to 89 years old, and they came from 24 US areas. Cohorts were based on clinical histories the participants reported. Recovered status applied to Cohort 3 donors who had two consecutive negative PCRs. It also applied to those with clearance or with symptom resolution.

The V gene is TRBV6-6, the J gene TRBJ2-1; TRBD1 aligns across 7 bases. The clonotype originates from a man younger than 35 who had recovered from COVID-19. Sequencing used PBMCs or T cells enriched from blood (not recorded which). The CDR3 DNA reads TGTGCCAGCAGTCACCCGAAGACAGGGAGCTCCTACAATGAGCAGTTCTTC. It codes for CASSHPKTGSSYNEQFF.